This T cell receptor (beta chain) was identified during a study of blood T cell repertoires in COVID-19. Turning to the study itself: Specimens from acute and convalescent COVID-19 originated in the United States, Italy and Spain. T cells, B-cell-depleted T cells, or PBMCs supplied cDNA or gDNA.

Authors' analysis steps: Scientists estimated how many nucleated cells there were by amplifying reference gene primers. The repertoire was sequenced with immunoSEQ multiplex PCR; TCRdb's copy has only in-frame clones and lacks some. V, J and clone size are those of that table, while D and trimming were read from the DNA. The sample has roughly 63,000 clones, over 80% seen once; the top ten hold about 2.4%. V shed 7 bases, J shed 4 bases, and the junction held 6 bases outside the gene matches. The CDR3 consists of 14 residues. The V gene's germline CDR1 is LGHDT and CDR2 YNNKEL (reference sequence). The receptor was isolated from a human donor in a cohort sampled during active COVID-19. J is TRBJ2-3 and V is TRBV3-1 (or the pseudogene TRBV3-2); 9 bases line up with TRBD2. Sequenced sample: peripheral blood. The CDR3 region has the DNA TGTGCCAGCAACCTAGCGGGGCGCTCAGATACGCAGTATTTT. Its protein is CASNLAGRSDTQYF.